This T cell receptor beta chain was recovered during a study of T cells after yellow fever vaccination. Study-level information: The SMART-Seq v4 Ultra Low Input method served to prepare the low-cell-number fractions. Study-level points and caveats: CD4 and CD8 compartments shared a small share of clonotypes, likely from convergent recombination. The booster response re-showed most primary clones: about 96% CD4, almost 90% CD8.

CDR3 length: 14 amino acids. The germline V gene encodes CDR1 SGHNT and CDR2 YYREEE (reference sequence). V shed 6 bases, J shed 4 bases, and the junction held 8 bases outside the gene matches. TCRdb recomputed calls from the 5' RACE reads with MiXCR, one row per CDR3 protein. Of approximately 85,000 distinct CDR3 sequences listed, 13% were seen once; the top ten hold around 23%. The source material was CD8+ T cells not binding an NS4B(214-222) dextramer, sorted from PBMCs, sampled 21 days after the first yellow fever vaccination. The chain couples TRBV5-4 to TRBJ2-7; 9 nucleotides match TRBD1. The clonotype originates from a man younger than 35 who received the YFV17D yellow fever vaccine. CDR3: CASTHRDRVYEQYF. The DNA of the CDR3 is TGTGCCAGCACCCACCGGGACAGGGTTTACGAGCAGTACTTC.